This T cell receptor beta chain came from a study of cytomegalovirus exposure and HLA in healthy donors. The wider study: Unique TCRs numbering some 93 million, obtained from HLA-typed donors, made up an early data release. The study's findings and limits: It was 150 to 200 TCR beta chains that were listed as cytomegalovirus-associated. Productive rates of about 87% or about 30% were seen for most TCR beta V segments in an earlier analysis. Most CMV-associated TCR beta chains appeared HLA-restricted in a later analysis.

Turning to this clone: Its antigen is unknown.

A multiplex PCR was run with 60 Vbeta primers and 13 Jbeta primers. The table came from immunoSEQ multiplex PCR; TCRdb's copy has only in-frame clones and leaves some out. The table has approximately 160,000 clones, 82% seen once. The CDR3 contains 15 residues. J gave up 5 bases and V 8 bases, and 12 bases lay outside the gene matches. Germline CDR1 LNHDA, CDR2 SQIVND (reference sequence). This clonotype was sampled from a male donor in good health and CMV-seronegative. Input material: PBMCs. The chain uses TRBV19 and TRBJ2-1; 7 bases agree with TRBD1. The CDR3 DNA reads TGTGCCAGTTCCAAACTGGACAGGCTCGACAATGAGCAGTTCTTC. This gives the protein CASSKLDRLDNEQFF.